The rows below give T cell receptor beta chains drawn from one sample of a study of blood T cells in healthy people across ages. TCRdb ran MiXCR on the 5' RACE reads and lists one entry per CDR3 protein. The repertoire includes more than 650,000 distinct CDR3 sequences, over 20% of them detected once, and 22% sits in the top ten. Specimen: blood. The receptors derive from a man between 65 and 80 years old in good health. Both conserved end residues are part of each CDR3. Each record gives: CDR3 protein, V gene.

CSTTSGARGTQYF	TRBV20-1
CASDPLGSNTGELFF	TRBV9
CASRRNEPTEAFF	TRBV6-7
CSVEDRTGGSTDTQYF	TRBV29-1
CASGVTGSGNTIYF	TRBV12-5
CASRETGTANEKLFF	TRBV12-3/TRBV12-4
CASSPGTSAFTGELFF	TRBV5-1
CASSLELQSHTEAFF	TRBV5-1
CASSAPPIDTQYF	TRBV7-7
CASTSGVNLVNEQFF	TRBV7-2
CASTSLSYNEQFF	TRBV27
CASSSPGQGWDIQYF	TRBV6-2/TRBV6-3
CASSLDRVLETQYF	TRBV7-2
CSVTDTQYF	TRBV29-1
CASSLRYTDTQYF	TRBV12-3/TRBV12-4
CASARVGRSTDTQYF	TRBV19
CASSLEASGEVYEQYF	TRBV7-2
CASSSPGQGAYGYTF	TRBV7-2
CASGTGGVETQYF	TRBV28
CSARGSGGPQETQYF	TRBV20-1
CASSLAKDGRNYGYTF	TRBV7-8
CAIGLADTQYF	TRBV24-1
CASSLASGRIYTGELFF	TRBV12-3/TRBV12-4
CATMGWDTDTQYF	TRBV27
CATSSEDRGSWELFF	TRBV15
CSVETSGSTDTQYF	TRBV29-1
CASTNREGTEAFF	TRBV6-6
CSARPAGQGGNEQFF	TRBV20-1
CASSQAGKEPQHF	TRBV3-1
CATSVQGHNQPQHF	TRBV24-1
CASSSGNTEAFF	TRBV5-1
CASSYSVAGEADTQYF	TRBV6-2/TRBV6-3
CASSLVVGNEQFF	TRBV27
CASSLEGSLREPQHF	TRBV5-1
CASASGSSTDTQYF	TRBV12-5
CASSPRTGLSYNEQFF	TRBV18
CASSEGPSRGYNEQFF	TRBV2
CASSTEGQPQHF	TRBV12-3/TRBV12-4
CSAELRGGWPPQETQYF	TRBV29-1
CASSQEAGLVGTDTQYF	TRBV4-3
CASSYSGTAQETQYF	TRBV6-5
CASSLEADPATNEKLFF	TRBV7-2
CSATDPGLATTDTQYF	TRBV20-1
CASSPGGDIQYF	TRBV7-2
CASSLGQTLGLAFF	TRBV28
CAIRLLPTSNDTQYF	TRBV10-3